The rows below give T cell receptor beta chains drawn from one sample of a study of cytomegalovirus exposure and HLA in healthy donors. Sequencing used immunoSEQ multiplex PCR; TCRdb keeps in-frame clones, though not all of them. This table has about 140,000 clones, about 86% appearing once. Sequenced input: PBMCs. The receptors were gathered from a man aged 18 to 29 in good health and CMV-seronegative. Each CDR3 is given with its conserved first and last residue. The order of the fields is J gene, clone size, D gene, V gene, CDR3 protein, CDR3 DNA. D genes are given only for firm matches. The size field is filled for only some rows; it gives once, few, many or a size class.

j_gene: TRBJ2-7
abundance: .
d_gene: TRBD2
v_gene: TRBV27
CDR3aa: CASCARREGYEQYF
CDR3nt: TGTGCCAGCTGTGCAAGGCGGGAGGGCTACGAGCAGTACTTC

j_gene: TRBJ1-5
abundance: .
d_gene: TRBD1
v_gene: TRBV6-1
CDR3aa: CASRATGGGQPQHF
CDR3nt: TGTGCCAGCAGAGCGACAGGGGGCGGGCAGCCCCAGCATTTT

j_gene: TRBJ1-2
abundance: .
d_gene: .
v_gene: TRBV12-5
CDR3aa: CASGLMGALSGYTF
CDR3nt: TGTGCTAGTGGTTTGATGGGGGCATTGAGTGGCTACACCTTC

j_gene: TRBJ2-1
abundance: once
d_gene: .
v_gene: TRBV6-6
CDR3aa: CASSYSGTEQFF
CDR3nt: TGTGCCAGCAGTTACTCCGGGACAGAGCAGTTCTTC

j_gene: TRBJ1-1
abundance: .
d_gene: .
v_gene: TRBV18
CDR3aa: CASSPLAPTGRNTEAFF
CDR3nt: TGTGCCAGCTCACCACTCGCCCCAACAGGGCGGAACACTGAAGCTTTCTTT

j_gene: TRBJ2-1
abundance: .
d_gene: TRBD2
v_gene: TRBV10-3
CDR3aa: CATSGGGEQFF
CDR3nt: TGTGCCACCAGCGGCGGGGGAGAGCAGTTCTTC

j_gene: TRBJ2-2
abundance: .
d_gene: .
v_gene: TRBV7-2
CDR3aa: CASSPYFGELFF
CDR3nt: TGTGCCAGCAGCCCCTACTTCGGGGAGCTGTTTTTT

j_gene: TRBJ1-1
abundance: .
d_gene: .
v_gene: TRBV5-1
CDR3aa: CASSRSQGLNTEAFF
CDR3nt: TGCGCCAGCAGCCGAAGCCAGGGCTTGAACACTGAAGCTTTCTTT

j_gene: TRBJ2-2
abundance: .
d_gene: TRBD1
v_gene: TRBV7-9
CDR3aa: CASSLGRQGAHAGELFF
CDR3nt: TGTGCCAGCAGCTTAGGACGTCAGGGGGCGCACGCCGGGGAGCTGTTTTTT

j_gene: TRBJ1-2
abundance: .
d_gene: .
v_gene: TRBV10-3
CDR3aa: CAISESQAGLLVGYTF
CDR3nt: TGTGCCATCAGTGAGTCGCAGGCAGGACTCCTCGTCGGCTACACCTTC

j_gene: TRBJ2-1
abundance: .
d_gene: TRBD2
v_gene: TRBV6-6
CDR3aa: CASSYGTSGRGFF
CDR3nt: TGTGCCAGCAGTTATGGGACTAGCGGGAGGGGGTTCTTC

j_gene: TRBJ2-7
abundance: .
d_gene: TRBD1
v_gene: TRBV7-9
CDR3aa: CASSLSGQGNWEQYF
CDR3nt: TGTGCCAGCAGCTTATCCGGACAGGGTAATTGGGAGCAGTACTTC

j_gene: TRBJ2-3
abundance: .
d_gene: TRBD2
v_gene: TRBV5-1
CDR3aa: CASTSGGAVDTQYF
CDR3nt: TGCGCCAGCACTAGCGGGGGGGCCGTAGATACGCAGTATTTT

j_gene: TRBJ1-5
abundance: .
d_gene: .
v_gene: TRBV19
CDR3aa: CASSIGGNNQPQHF
CDR3nt: TGTGCCAGTAGTATTGGGGGGAATAATCAGCCCCAGCATTTT

j_gene: TRBJ2-7
abundance: .
d_gene: .
v_gene: TRBV2
CDR3aa: CASSATGTGYEQYF
CDR3nt: TGTGCCAGCAGTGCGACAGGAACAGGCTACGAGCAGTACTTC

j_gene: TRBJ2-7
abundance: .
d_gene: TRBD2
v_gene: TRBV7-2
CDR3aa: CASSLTSGLPYEQYF
CDR3nt: TGTGCCAGCAGCTTAACTAGCGGTCTACCTTACGAGCAGTACTTC

j_gene: TRBJ1-1
abundance: once
d_gene: TRBD1
v_gene: TRBV6-5
CDR3aa: CASSLGDRGYTEAFF
CDR3nt: TGTGCCAGCAGCCTCGGTGACAGGGGGTATACTGAAGCTTTCTTT

j_gene: TRBJ1-1
abundance: .
d_gene: .
v_gene: TRBV19
CDR3aa: CASSTKNTEAFF
CDR3nt: TGTGCCAGTAGTACCAAAAACACTGAAGCTTTCTTT

j_gene: TRBJ1-6
abundance: few
d_gene: .
v_gene: TRBV6-1
CDR3aa: CASTGQYNSPLHF
CDR3nt: TGTGCCAGCACGGGACAATATAATTCACCCCTCCACTTT

j_gene: TRBJ2-3
abundance: .
d_gene: .
v_gene: TRBV9
CDR3aa: CASSVSADTQYF
CDR3nt: TGTGCCAGCAGCGTATCTGCAGATACGCAGTATTTT

j_gene: TRBJ2-7
abundance: .
d_gene: .
v_gene: TRBV5-1
CDR3aa: CASSAGPPDHYEQYF
CDR3nt: TGCGCCAGCAGCGCGGGACCTCCGGACCACTACGAGCAGTACTTC

j_gene: TRBJ1-2
abundance: .
d_gene: .
v_gene: TRBV6-5
CDR3aa: CASSYSIAGKDGYTF
CDR3nt: TGTGCCAGCAGTTACTCGATAGCAGGGAAGGACGGCTACACCTTC

j_gene: TRBJ2-3
abundance: .
d_gene: TRBD1
v_gene: TRBV5-5
CDR3aa: CASSPGQGMIDTQYF
CDR3nt: TGTGCCAGCAGCCCGGGACAGGGTATGATCGATACGCAGTATTTT

j_gene: TRBJ2-7
abundance: .
d_gene: TRBD2
v_gene: TRBV13
CDR3aa: CASSQTTSGAFYEQYF
CDR3nt: TGTGCCAGCAGCCAAACGACTAGCGGGGCATTCTACGAGCAGTACTTC

j_gene: TRBJ1-5
abundance: .
d_gene: .
v_gene: TRBV4-2
CDR3aa: CASSQEWSTIDNQPQHF
CDR3nt: TGTGCCAGCAGCCAAGAATGGTCCACTATAGACAATCAGCCCCAGCATTTT

j_gene: TRBJ1-2
abundance: .
d_gene: .
v_gene: TRBV6-1
CDR3aa: CASSRATDYQGYTF
CDR3nt: TGTGCCAGCAGTAGAGCTACAGATTACCAGGGCTACACCTTC

j_gene: TRBJ1-5
abundance: .
d_gene: .
v_gene: TRBV6-1
CDR3aa: CASSSPGTEHF
CDR3nt: TGTGCCAGCAGTAGCCCCGGGACTGAGCATTTT

j_gene: TRBJ2-4
abundance: .
d_gene: .
v_gene: TRBV5-1
CDR3aa: CASSLDSPAKNIQYF
CDR3nt: TGCGCCAGCAGCTTGGACAGCCCCGCCAAAAACATTCAGTACTTC

j_gene: TRBJ1-3
abundance: once
d_gene: TRBD1
v_gene: TRBV7-8
CDR3aa: CASSGGGQASSGNTIYF
CDR3nt: TGTGCCAGCAGCGGCGGCGGACAGGCAAGCTCTGGAAACACCATATATTTT

j_gene: TRBJ2-1
abundance: .
d_gene: TRBD2
v_gene: TRBV6-5
CDR3aa: CASSPLGLAGSEQFF
CDR3nt: TGTGCCAGCAGCCCTCTCGGACTAGCGGGAAGTGAGCAGTTCTTC

j_gene: TRBJ2-2
abundance: .
d_gene: TRBD1
v_gene: TRBV5-1
CDR3aa: CASSLARGRGTGELFF
CDR3nt: TGCGCCAGCAGCTTGGCTAGGGGGCGCGGGACCGGGGAGCTGTTTTTT

j_gene: TRBJ1-5
abundance: once
d_gene: .
v_gene: TRBV29-1
CDR3aa: CSVDEGGINQPQHF
CDR3nt: TGCAGCGTTGATGAGGGTGGGATAAATCAGCCCCAGCATTTT

j_gene: TRBJ2-6
abundance: .
d_gene: TRBD1
v_gene: TRBV27
CDR3aa: CASSSTRQGWASGANVLTF
CDR3nt: TGTGCCAGCAGTTCAACCAGACAGGGATGGGCTTCTGGGGCCAACGTCCTGACTTTC

j_gene: TRBJ2-3
abundance: .
d_gene: .
v_gene: TRBV12-5
CDR3aa: CASGSGYLTDTQYF
CDR3nt: TGTGCTAGTGGGTCGGGGTATCTAACAGATACGCAGTATTTT

j_gene: TRBJ1-6
abundance: .
d_gene: TRBD1
v_gene: TRBV2
CDR3aa: CASSEMGDSYSPLHF
CDR3nt: TGTGCCAGCAGTGAAATGGGGGACAGTTATTCACCCCTCCACTTT

j_gene: TRBJ2-1
abundance: .
d_gene: TRBD1
v_gene: TRBV25-1
CDR3aa: CASSSQGVNEQFF
CDR3nt: TGTGCCAGCAGTTCTCAGGGGGTCAATGAGCAGTTCTTC

j_gene: TRBJ2-1
abundance: .
d_gene: TRBD1
v_gene: TRBV5-1
CDR3aa: CASSGGQGKGYNEQFF
CDR3nt: TGCGCCAGCAGCGGCGGACAGGGGAAGGGCTACAATGAGCAGTTCTTC

j_gene: TRBJ2-3
abundance: once
d_gene: .
v_gene: TRBV7-6
CDR3aa: CASSLWTGTDTQYF
CDR3nt: TGTGCCAGCAGCTTATGGACAGGCACAGATACGCAGTATTTT

j_gene: TRBJ2-3
abundance: .
d_gene: .
v_gene: TRBV28
CDR3aa: CASSPAIAATSTDTQYF
CDR3nt: TGTGCCAGCAGCCCCGCCATAGCGGCCACTAGCACAGATACGCAGTATTTT

j_gene: TRBJ1-5
abundance: .
d_gene: TRBD1
v_gene: TRBV9
CDR3aa: CASSGQGAGNQPQHF
CDR3nt: TGTGCCAGCAGCGGCCAGGGGGCGGGAAATCAGCCCCAGCATTTT

j_gene: TRBJ2-7
abundance: few
d_gene: TRBD2
v_gene: TRBV7-2
CDR3aa: CASSPRTSGNEQYF
CDR3nt: TGTGCCAGCAGCCCGAGGACTAGCGGGAACGAGCAGTACTTC

j_gene: TRBJ2-7
abundance: .
d_gene: .
v_gene: TRBV28
CDR3aa: CASSPGFSYEQYF
CDR3nt: TGTGCCAGCAGTCCCGGGTTCTCCTACGAGCAGTACTTC

j_gene: TRBJ2-7
abundance: .
d_gene: TRBD1
v_gene: TRBV10-3
CDR3aa: CATAGQGEFEQYF
CDR3nt: TGTGCCACCGCGGGACAGGGAGAGTTCGAGCAGTACTTC

j_gene: TRBJ1-5
abundance: .
d_gene: .
v_gene: TRBV7-8
CDR3aa: CASSFGGGWQPQHF
CDR3nt: TGTGCCAGCAGCTTCGGGGGGGGGTGGCAGCCCCAGCATTTT

j_gene: TRBJ2-1
abundance: .
d_gene: TRBD2
v_gene: TRBV4-3
CDR3aa: CASSRLTSGEDEQFF
CDR3nt: TGCGCCAGCAGCCGACTTACTAGCGGGGAGGACGAGCAGTTCTTC

j_gene: TRBJ1-5
abundance: .
d_gene: TRBD1
v_gene: TRBV10-3
CDR3aa: CAISNRQGEANQPQHF
CDR3nt: TGTGCCATCAGCAACAGACAGGGAGAGGCCAATCAGCCCCAGCATTTT